This T cell receptor (beta chain) stems from a study of blood T cell repertoires in COVID-19. About the study: Acute and convalescent COVID-19 specimens originated in the United States, Italy and Spain. The cDNA or gDNA used as material had been derived from T cells, B-cell-depleted T cells, or PBMCs.

Source study methods: It was from reference gene primer amplification that nucleated cell counts were estimated. The method was immunoSEQ multiplex PCR; TCRdb's version includes in-frame clones alone and lacks a portion of them. V and J calls and clone size are copied from that table; D and trimming were computed from the DNA. This table has 300,000 to 350,000 clones, about nine tenths appearing once. The sample consisted of peripheral blood. The clonotype was recovered from a young man with active or convalescent COVID-19.

The CDR3 sequence is CASSIDQQANQPQHF. CDR3 bases: TGTGCCAGTAGTATAGATCAGCAGGCCAATCAGCCCCAGCATTTT. V is TRBV19 and J is TRBJ1-5; D is ambiguous. The germline V gene encodes CDR1 LNHDA and CDR2 SQIVND (reference sequence). The CDR3 is 15 residues long. Trimming removed 0 bases at V and 3 bases at J, with 9 bases between.